This entry is about one TCR beta chain. The antigen remains undetermined. With 0 bases removed from V and 0 bases from J, the gap between germline ends came to 11 bases. Germline assignment: CDR1 SGHRS and CDR2 YFSETQ. The CDR3 totals 16 residues. This entry comes from a study of OX40 agonist ivuxolimab in advanced cancers. Study at large: Each patient was given ivuxolimab into a vein every 2 weeks, at 0.01 to 10 mg/kg. Overall study findings and caveats: CD4+ and CD8+ blood T cells expanded clonally by week 6 at 0.1 to 3.0 mg/kg. No determination was made of the antigen specificity of the expanded peripheral T cells.

Using immunoSEQ multiplex PCR, the repertoire was profiled, and TCRdb retains in-frame clones only, with some absent. The sample has about 11,000 clones, roughly four fifths seen once. The chain recombines TRBV5-1 with TRBJ2-3, with D unresolved. The receptor comes from an adult with an advanced solid tumor such as melanoma, head and neck, liver or kidney cancer. The starting material was CD4+ or CD8+ T cells sorted from blood, obtained in a trial of the OX40 agonist ivuxolimab. This CDR3 reads CASSLERIASTDTQYF. The CDR3 coding sequence is TGCGCCAGCAGCTTGGAACGGATCGCTAGCACAGATACGCAGTATTTT.